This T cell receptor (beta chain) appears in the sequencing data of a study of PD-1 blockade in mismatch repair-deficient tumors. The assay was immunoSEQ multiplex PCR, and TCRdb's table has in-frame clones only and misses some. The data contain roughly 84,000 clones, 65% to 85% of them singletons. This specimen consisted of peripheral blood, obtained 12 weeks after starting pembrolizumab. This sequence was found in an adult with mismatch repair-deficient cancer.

The CDR3 DNA sequence: TGTGCCAGCGGCCCCGGGGAACGACAAGACTACGAGCAGTACTTC. This gives the protein CASGPGERQDYEQYF. The rearrangement links TRBV6-1 to TRBJ2-7; a possible D gene is TRBD2 (5 bases). The length of the CDR3 is 15 residues. CDR1 and CDR2 from the germline V gene are MNHNS and SASEGT. Deletions cut 8 bases from V and 3 bases from J, with 20 bases between.